These 21 T cell receptor beta chains were all obtained from the same sample, sequenced in a study of blood T cell repertoires in COVID-19. The data were produced by immunoSEQ multiplex PCR, yet TCRdb's version contains in-frame clones alone and is incomplete. This sample has 250,000 to 300,000 clones, with about 89% found just once. The sequencing input was peripheral blood. These receptors originate from a middle-aged man with acute or convalescent COVID-19.

The chain carries TRBV14 and TRBJ2-7, with TRBD2 matching 12 bases. The CDR3 sequence is 15 residues long. The V segment lost 4 bases and the J segment 2 bases; nucleotides outside the gene matches: 3. Germline CDR1 and CDR2: SGHDN and FVKESK. The CDR3 bases are TGTGCCAGCAGCCCACTAGCGGGGGGCGCCTACGAGCAGTACTTC. Encoded protein: CASSPLAGGAYEQYF.

V and J are TRBV12-5 and TRBJ2-3; D might be TRBD1 (6 bases). The CDR3 extends over 14 amino acids. Germline loops: CDR1 LGHNT, CDR2 FRNRAP. V lost 7 bases and J 0 bases, leaving 11 bases between the germline ends. In DNA, the CDR3 is TGTGCTAGTGCTCCGGGACAAAGCACAGATACGCAGTATTTT. Translating it yields CASAPGQSTDTQYF.

The chain employs TRBV5-3 and TRBJ2-7, with TRBD1 matching 7 bases. TRBV5-3 is an open reading frame, and its role is uncertain. The V and J ends lost 1 base and 0 bases, in that order; junction bases with no gene match: 13. The CDR3 sequence is 18 residues long. CDR3 sequence (DNA): TGTGCCAGAAGCTTGATAGGGACAGACATGACGAGCTCCTACGAGCAGTACTTC. Its translation: CARSLIGTDMTSSYEQYF.

The chain combines TRBV4-1 with TRBJ2-2, with D possibly TRBD1 on 5 matching bases. The CDR3 consists of 15 residues. Trimming stripped 3 bases from V and 7 bases from J, with 15 bases between. CDR1 and CDR2 from the germline V gene are MGHRA and YSYEKL. CDR3: CASSHRWGRGGELFF. In DNA, the CDR3 is TGCGCCAGCAGCCATCGGTGGGGCCGTGGCGGGGAGCTGTTTTTT.

The gene calls are TRBV7-9 and TRBJ1-2, with 7 bases matching TRBD1. Germline-derived CDR1 and CDR2 are SEHNR and FQNEAQ (reference sequence). After removal of 5 bases from V and 3 bases from J, the junction contained 6 bases not matched to a gene. The CDR3 is 14 residues long. In DNA, the CDR3 is TGTGCCAGCAGCCGTGGGACAGAGGACTATGGCTACACCTTC. It specifies CASSRGTEDYGYTF.

CDR3 sequence (DNA): TGCGCCAGCAGCTTGGGCAGGAGGCACCCTGAAGCTTTCTTT. Its translation is CASSLGRRHPEAFF. The J gene is TRBJ1-1, the V gene TRBV5-1, with D hard to call. CDR1 SGHRS and CDR2 YFSETQ come from the germline V gene. V lost 0 bases and J 6 bases, leaving 12 bases between the germline ends. CDR3 length equals 14 residues.

The chain carries TRBV7-8 and TRBJ1-2; D gene ambiguous. From germline, CDR1 is SGHVS and CDR2 FQNEAQ. The V gene lost 1 base and the J gene lost 0 bases, with 9 bases spanning the gap. CDR3 length: 15 amino acids. Written as DNA, the CDR3 is TGTGCCAGCAGCTTAGTGCGCGCTCCTAACTATGGCTACACCTTC. The encoded protein is CASSLVRAPNYGYTF.

The CDR3 DNA reads as TGTGCCTGGACCCCGGGGAACACTGAAGCTTTCTTT. It codes for CAWTPGNTEAFF. The J gene is TRBJ1-1, the V gene TRBV30; D is unresolved. The germline V gene has CDR1 GTSNPN and CDR2 SVGIG (reference sequence). Trimming left V 4 bases short and J 1 base short, with 7 bases between. The CDR3 spans 12 residues.

This rearrangement joins TRBV6-1 to TRBJ1-5, with 12 positions matching TRBD1. The ends lost 2 bases at V and 9 bases at J; junction bases unmatched: 5. CDR1 MNHNS and CDR2 SASEGT come from the germline V gene. This CDR3 contains 15 residues. The CDR3 here is CASSELGQGAAPQHF. In DNA form, the CDR3 reads TGTGCCAGCAGTGAACTGGGACAGGGGGCAGCGCCCCAGCATTTT.

The J gene is TRBJ2-7, the V gene TRBV7-6; TRBD2 is a possible D gene (5 bases). Trimming shortened V by 2 bases and J by 3 bases, and 11 bases separated the two germline ends. CDR1 and CDR2 from the germline V gene are SGHVS and FNYEAQ. The CDR3 has 14 amino acids. The CDR3, as DNA: TGTGCCAGCAGCTTAAATGAGGGCGTCTACGAGCAGTACTTC. Its protein is CASSLNEGVYEQYF.

The chain uses TRBV27 and TRBJ2-1, with 9 bases that match TRBD1. Trimming removed 11 bases from V and 6 bases from J; junction bases left unmatched: 8. CDR3 length: 13 residues. The germline V gene encodes CDR1 MNHEY and CDR2 SMNVEV (reference sequence). In nucleotides, the CDR3 is TGTGCCGGCCGGTCGACAGGGGGCAATGAGCAGTTCTTC. Its protein product is CAGRSTGGNEQFF.

CDR3 loop: CATDGGDVAYNEQFF. The CDR3 nucleotides read TGTGCCACCGACGGGGGGGATGTTGCCTACAATGAGCAGTTCTTC. The chain recombines TRBV24-1 with TRBJ2-1; 8 bases are a match to TRBD2. This CDR3 has 15 residues. V dropped 9 bases and J dropped 2; count of bases not matched to a gene: 8. The germline V gene encodes CDR1 KGHDR and CDR2 SFDVKD.

This clone was seen a few times. This sequence joins TRBV11-2 and TRBJ1-6; D not resolved. Trimming removed 1 base from V and 6 bases from J, with 16 bases in between. Germline-derived CDR1 and CDR2 are SGHAT and FQNNGV. This CDR3 is 17 amino acids long. CDR3 DNA sequence: TGTGCCAGCAGCTTAGTGACGGTCCCGGGGAGTAATTCACCCCTCCACTTT. Encoded protein: CASSLVTVPGSNSPLHF. Combining the CDR3 with reference TRBV11-2 and TRBJ1-6 gives the whole variable domain EAGVAQSPRYKIIEKRQSVAFWCNPISGHATLYWYQQILGQGPKLLIQFQNNGVVDDSQLPKDRFSAERLKGVDSTLKIQPAKLEDSAVYLCASSLVTVPGSNSPLHFGNGTRLTVT.

The V call is TRBV10-1, the J call TRBJ2-2, with D possibly TRBD1 on 6 matching bases. From germline, CDR1 is WNHNN and CDR2 SYGVQD (reference sequence). This CDR3 region has 13 residues. The V end lost 4 bases, the J end lost 7 bases, and 10 bases lay between the germline ends. CDR3 sequence (DNA): TGCGCCAGCAGTGTTTCCAGGGGCGGGGAGCTGTTTTTT. Translation: CASSVSRGGELFF.

This chain uses TRBV20-1 with TRBJ2-3; perhaps TRBD1 as D (6 bases). Looked up from germline, CDR1 is DFQATT and CDR2 is SNEGSKA (reference sequence). V lost 3 bases, J lost 4 bases, and 17 bases lay in between. The CDR3 covers 15 residues. The DNA for the CDR3 is TGCAGTGCTAGTGGGGACAAAGAGGTCTCAGATACGCAGTATTTT. Protein sequence: CSASGDKEVSDTQYF.

The chain uses TRBV6-6 and TRBJ2-2, with D possibly being TRBD1 (6 bases). The CDR3 extends over 16 amino acids. Germline CDR1 and CDR2: MNHNY and SVGAGI (reference sequence). The V and J ends lost 5 bases and 0 bases respectively, with 13 bases between them. DNA of the CDR3: TGTGCCAGCAGTCCCCAGACAGGATCGAACACCGGGGAGCTGTTTTTT. It is translated as CASSPQTGSNTGELFF.

As to this clone: The same CDR3 arises from other DNA sequences in this sample as well. The chain recombines TRBV5-1 with TRBJ2-7; D is ambiguous. V shed 0 bases and J shed 1 base, with 5 bases lying between them. Germline CDR1 reads SGHRS; CDR2 reads YFSETQ. CDR3 length: 13 residues. The CDR3 spells CASSLAGSYEQYF. CDR3 bases: TGCGCCAGCAGCTTGGCCGGTTCCTACGAGCAGTACTTC.

The chain uses TRBV4-2 and TRBJ1-4; 7 nucleotides line up with TRBD1. Germline CDR1 and CDR2: LGHNA and YNFKEQ. J gave up 9 bases and V 3 bases, and 13 bases lay outside the gene matches. This CDR3 spans 16 amino acids. The CDR3 reads CASSHAKTGEVKKLFF. Written as DNA, the CDR3 is TGTGCCAGCAGCCACGCCAAAACAGGGGAGGTTAAAAAACTGTTTTTT.

The chain recombines TRBV6-5 with TRBJ1-4; TRBD1 aligns across 10 bases. The germline CDR1 and CDR2 sequences are MNHEY and SVGAGI. This CDR3 contains 14 residues. Trimming took 7 bases from V and 7 from J; bases not matched to a gene: 6. The CDR3 DNA follows: TGTGCCAGCAATCGACAGGGGGCAGGTGAAAAACTGTTTTTT. This gives the protein CASNRQGAGEKLFF.

The J gene is TRBJ2-1, the V gene TRBV9; the match to TRBD1 covers 9 bases. CDR3 length: 14 residues. Germline V gene lookup returns CDR1 SGDLS and CDR2 YYNGEE. J was trimmed by 7 bases and V by 4 bases; bases with no gene match: 6. The CDR3 DNA sequence: TGTGCCAGCAGCTTCGGACAGGGGAAAAATGAGCAGTTCTTC. Amino acids: CASSFGQGKNEQFF. The variable domain in full, with the rest retrieved from reference TRBV9 and TRBJ2-1, is DSGVTQTPKHLITATGQRVTLRCSPRSGDLSVYWYQQSLDQGLQFLIQYYNGEERAKGNILERFSAQQFPDLHSELNLSSLELGDSALYFCASSFGQGKNEQFFGPGTRLTVL.

The V and J genes are TRBV7-2 and TRBJ1-5; the match to TRBD1 covers 7 bases. Trimming took 4 bases from V and 2 from J; bases not matched to a gene: 8. The CDR3 is 16 amino acids. CDR1 and CDR2 from the germline V gene are SGHTA and FQGNSA. The CDR3 is CASSSRTGRGNQPQHF. The CDR3 DNA reads as TGTGCCAGCAGCTCTCGGACAGGAAGGGGCAATCAGCCCCAGCATTTT. The variable domain in full, completed from reference TRBV7-2 and TRBJ1-5, reads GAGVSQSPSNKVTEKGKDVELRCDPISGHTALYWYRQSLGQGLEFLIYFQGNSAPDKSGLPSDRFSAERTGGSVSTLTIQRTQQEDSAVYLCASSSRTGRGNQPQHFGDGTRLSIL.